Shown below are 7 T cell receptor beta chains from a single sample sequenced in a study of T-cell reconstitution after alpha-beta-depleted transplantation in children. Unique molecular identifiers were used in preparing the TCRbeta library. TCRdb itself ran the PCR reads through MiXCR, one entry per CDR3 protein. The sample has some 70,000 distinct CDR3 sequences; roughly 6.6% are singletons. The material sequenced was PBMCs from the stem cell graft donor, taken from the stem cell graft. The receptors were sampled from a human donor who donated a stem cell graft to a child with acute lymphoblastic leukemia.

Of note for this clonotype: The junction differs from germline at one of its ends, possibly a read error. The V gene is TRBV6-1, the J gene TRBJ2-1, with 7 bases aligning to TRBD1. The germline gives CDR1 MNHNS, CDR2 SASEGT. This CDR3 contains 15 residues. The CDR3 DNA sequence: TGTGCCAGCAGTGCGAAGGACAGGATTAACAATGATCAGTTCTTC. Residues: CASSAKDRINNDQFF.

The gene calls are TRBV28 and TRBJ2-7; 9 bases are shared with TRBD2. The CDR3 has 15 residues. The V gene end was trimmed by 3 bases and the J gene end by 1 base; junction bases not matched to a gene: 4. CDR1 is MDHEN and CDR2 is SYDVKM in the germline V gene. The CDR3 nucleotides are TGTGCCAGCAGTTTCCGTGCGGGAGGGTCCTACGAGCAGTACTTC. Its protein product is CASSFRAGGSYEQYF.

This clonotype was detected ten times or more. The chain couples TRBV7-2 to TRBJ2-7, with 12 nucleotides matching TRBD2. The V segment lost 3 bases and the J segment 5 bases; nucleotides outside the gene matches: 8. This CDR3 has 16 residues. The germline V gene encodes CDR1 SGHTA and CDR2 FQGNSA. CDR3 nucleotide sequence: TGTGCCAGCAGCTTCGATGGACTAGCGGGGCGGAACGAGCAGTACTTC. Its protein is CASSFDGLAGRNEQYF.

At least ten counts were recorded for this clonotype. The chain has TRBV4-3 and TRBJ2-3; 8 bases line up with TRBD2. This CDR3 spans 17 amino acids. The V gene's germline CDR1 is LGHNA and CDR2 YSLEER. J lost 6 bases, V lost 1 base, and 12 bases had no gene match. The CDR3 loop is CASSQGQAGALSDTQYF. The CDR3 DNA sequence: TGCGCCAGCAGCCAAGGTCAAGCGGGAGCTCTCAGCGATACGCAGTATTTT.

This clonotype appeared many times. This chain connects TRBV20-1 to TRBJ2-3; 9 bases are a match to TRBD2. V shed 2 bases and J 0 bases; nucleotides not matched to a gene: 9. The CDR3 is made up of 17 amino acids. Germline values: CDR1 DFQATT, CDR2 SNEGSKA (reference sequence). The CDR3 DNA is TGCAGTGCTAGAATACCGGGACTAGCACCGAGCACAGATACGCAGTATTTT. It codes for CSARIPGLAPSTDTQYF.

In its sample, this clonotype was seen many times. The rearrangement links TRBV27 to TRBJ1-1; TRBD1 is a possible D gene (5 bases). The V end lost 6 bases, the J end lost 5 bases, and 13 bases lay between the germline ends. The CDR3 contains 13 residues. Germline V gene lookup returns CDR1 MNHEY and CDR2 SMNVEV (reference sequence). The CDR3 nucleotides read TGTGCCAGCAGGGGGCCATGGGGGACTGAAGCTTTCTTT. Translating it yields CASRGPWGTEAFF.

This clonotype was seen many times. The V call is TRBV5-1, the J call TRBJ1-5; D is perhaps TRBD1 (6 bases). The CDR3 length is 14 residues. With 4 bases removed from V and 6 bases from J, the gap between germline ends came to 14 bases. Germline V gives CDR1 SGHRS, CDR2 YFSETQ. The CDR3 nucleotides are TGCGCCAGCAGCCCAGGGGACTCTAGTCAGCCCCAGCATTTT. Protein sequence: CASSPGDSSQPQHF. Using reference TRBV5-1 and TRBJ1-5 for the parts outside the CDR3, the full variable domain is KAGVTQTPRYLIKTRGQQVTLSCSPISGHRSVSWYQQTPGQGLQFLFEYFSETQRNKGNFPGRFSGRQFSNSRSEMNVSTLELGDSALYLCASSPGDSSQPQHFGDGTRLSIL.